These 5 T cell receptor beta chains were sequenced from one sample in a study of blood T cells in healthy people across ages. A second PCR, run for roughly 7 to 11 cycles, used a sample-barcoded 5' primer plus a J-beta primer mix. TCRdb fed the 5' RACE reads into MiXCR, producing one record per CDR3 protein. The sample lists approximately 960,000 distinct CDR3 sequences, almost 30% occurring once. The sample was also reused in another study, on T cells of mothers and their children.

Input material: blood. Receptors were obtained from a woman aged 40 to 50 in good health.

This clonotype was detected ten times or more. The genes are TRBV12-3 or TRBV12-4 and TRBJ2-7, with 10 positions matching TRBD2. The CDR3 loop spans 16 amino acids. Losses at the gene ends were 6 bases for V and 6 bases for J; bases not matched to a gene: 14. The CDR3 DNA reads as TGTGCCAGCAGGAGAGGTCAAGCGGGGGGGCGGCGCGAGCAGTACTTC. It yields the protein CASRRGQAGGRREQYF.

This clonotype was counted only a few times. V and J are TRBV5-6 and TRBJ1-1, with 7 bases lining up with TRBD1. Germline V CDR1 and CDR2: SGHDT, YYEEEE. The CDR3 contains 16 residues. J gave up 3 bases and V 2 bases, and 10 bases lay outside the gene matches. CDR3 nucleotides: TGTGCCAGCAGCTTCGGCAGGGGGAGAGGGGACACTGAAGCTTTCTTT. Translation: CASSFGRGRGDTEAFF.

There are a few counts of this clonotype. V is TRBV3-1 and J is TRBJ2-7; 9 bases are shared with TRBD2. Germline CDR1 is LGHDT and CDR2 is YNNKEL (reference sequence). V was pared by 1 base and J by 2 bases, with 6 bases of the junction left unmatched. The CDR3 is 16 residues long. The CDR3 region has the DNA TGTGCCAGCAGCCAAGTCAGACTAGCGGACACCTACGAGCAGTACTTC. Its protein is CASSQVRLADTYEQYF.

The chain couples TRBV30 to TRBJ1-4; D call uncertain. The CDR3 loop spans 12 amino acids. Germline V gene lookup returns CDR1 GTSNPN and CDR2 SVGIG (reference sequence). Trimming took 5 bases from V and 5 from J, leaving 9 bases between them. The CDR3 sequence is CAWLRENEKLFF. CDR3 coding DNA: TGTGCCTGGCTGAGGGAGAATGAAAAACTGTTTTTT.

In its sample, this clonotype was seen many times. V and J are TRBV2 and TRBJ2-5; 13 bases are shared with TRBD2. Germline CDR1 is SNHLY and CDR2 is FYNNEI. V trimming: 7 bases; J trimming: 11 bases; junction bases outside the gene matches: 7. The CDR3 spans 13 residues. CDR3 amino acids: CASTGLAGVEQYF. CDR3 DNA: TGTGCCAGCACCGGACTAGCGGGGGTTGAGCAGTACTTC.